The rows below give T cell receptor beta chains drawn from one sample of a study of blood T cell repertoires in COVID-19. Profiling relied on immunoSEQ multiplex PCR, and the TCRdb table lists in-frame clones only, not all of them. The profile shows about 68,000 clones, about nine tenths of them singletons. Source material: peripheral blood. The receptors were sampled from a man aged 45-60 years with COVID-19, enrolled during active disease. CDR3s include the opening cysteine and the closing phenylalanine or tryptophan. A D gene is named only where the DNA matches it firmly. Only some rows state a clone size, as once, few, many or a class for expanded clones.

v_gene,d_gene,abundance,j_gene,CDR3nt,CDR3aa
TRBV10-1,.,.,TRBJ2-5,TGCGCCAGCAGTGATGACACCCAAGAGACCCAGTACTTC,CASSDDTQETQYF
TRBV24-1,TRBD1,.,TRBJ2-1,TGTGCCACCAGTGTCCCGGGACAGTTTTACAATGAGCAGTTCTTC,CATSVPGQFYNEQFF
TRBV18,TRBD2,.,TRBJ2-7,TGTGCCAGCTCACCACGAGCGGGAGAGGGTGACGAGCAGTACTTC,CASSPRAGEGDEQYF
TRBV25-1,.,.,TRBJ2-2,TGTGCCAGCAGTGAATCTCTAGCCACCGGGGAGCTGTTTTTT,CASSESLATGELFF
TRBV6-2/TRBV6-3,.,.,TRBJ2-2,TGTGCCAGCAGTTTTTTCGGAGGGCGAACCGGGGAGCTGTTTTTT,CASSFFGGRTGELFF
TRBV28,.,.,TRBJ1-5,TGTGCCAGCAGAGTCCAGGCAAATCAGCCCCAGCATTTT,CASRVQANQPQHF
TRBV13,TRBD2,.,TRBJ2-1,TGTGCCAGCAGCTTAGTTTCCAGCGGGAGTTCGAGGTACAATGAGCAGTTCTTC,CASSLVSSGSSRYNEQFF
TRBV11-2,TRBD2,once,TRBJ2-1,TGTGCCAGCAGCTCGAGTAGCGGGGCTTACAATGAGCAGTTCTTC,CASSSSSGAYNEQFF
TRBV12-3/TRBV12-4,.,few,TRBJ2-5,TGTGCCAGCAGTCCGCAAGAGACCCAGTACTTC,CASSPQETQYF
TRBV10-3,.,.,TRBJ1-2,TGTGCCATCAGTGGCTATGACAGTAACTATGGCTACACCTTC,CAISGYDSNYGYTF
TRBV4-3,.,.,TRBJ1-2,TGCGCCAGCAGCCAAGATCTGGGGAGAGACTACACCTTC,CASSQDLGRDYTF
TRBV5-1,.,.,TRBJ2-5,TGCGCCAGCAGCTTGGTAGTGGCGGAAGGAGAAGAGACCCAGTACTTC,CASSLVVAEGEETQYF
TRBV11-2,TRBD1,.,TRBJ1-2,TGTGCCAGCAGCTTTACATTGGAGAGGGGGCCCTACTATGGCTACACCTTC,CASSFTLERGPYYGYTF
TRBV25-1,TRBD1,.,TRBJ2-1,TGTGCCAGCGGAACGGGACAGGGAACCTACAATGAGCAGTTCTTC,CASGTGQGTYNEQFF
TRBV27,TRBD2,few,TRBJ2-5,TGTGCCAGCAGTAGAGGTGGACTAGCGGGAGAGACCCAGTACTTC,CASSRGGLAGETQYF
TRBV7-9,.,.,TRBJ1-4,TGTGCCAGCAGCTTAGTCGGGACAACTAATGAAAAACTGTTTTTT,CASSLVGTTNEKLFF
TRBV30,.,.,TRBJ1-1,TGTGCTTGTGCATCGGGGGTACGTGAAGCTTTCTTT,CACASGVREAFF
TRBV3-1/TRBV3-2,TRBD1,.,TRBJ1-4,TGTGCCAGCAGCCAAGACTGGACAGGTGAAAAACTGTTTTTT,CASSQDWTGEKLFF
TRBV5-6,.,.,TRBJ2-6,TGTGCCAGCAGCTTGCCGGGTCCCTACTCTGGGGCCAACGTCCTGACTTTC,CASSLPGPYSGANVLTF
TRBV6-6,.,.,TRBJ1-4,TGTGCCAGCAGTTACATTAGGACAGAAAAACTGTTTTTT,CASSYIRTEKLFF
TRBV7-6,.,once,TRBJ2-3,TGTGCCAGCAGCTTAGCTGGTGAGCGGGTCACAGATACGCAGTATTTT,CASSLAGERVTDTQYF
TRBV7-3,.,.,TRBJ2-2,TGTGCCAGCAGCTTAAGCGAGGCCGGGGAGCTGTTTTTT,CASSLSEAGELFF
TRBV3-1/TRBV3-2,TRBD2,.,TRBJ2-1,TGTGCCAGCAGCCAAGAGGGGCTAGCGGCTTGGAATGAGCAGTTCTTC,CASSQEGLAAWNEQFF
TRBV6-6,.,.,TRBJ2-7,TGTGCCAGCAGCCCTGGGACTTACTACGAGCAGTACTTC,CASSPGTYYEQYF
TRBV11-2,TRBD2,.,TRBJ2-5,TGTGCCAGCAGCTTAAATGGGCTAGCGGGAGGTGTAGAGACCCAGTACTTC,CASSLNGLAGGVETQYF
TRBV4-1,TRBD1,.,TRBJ2-3,TGCGCCAGCAGGATAGACAGGGGAGATTACACAGATACGCAGTATTTT,CASRIDRGDYTDTQYF
TRBV4-1,TRBD2,once,TRBJ2-3,TGCGCCAGCAGCACCCGACTAGCGGCTAGCACAGATACGCAGTATTTT,CASSTRLAASTDTQYF
TRBV6-5,TRBD2,.,TRBJ2-1,TGTGCCAGCAGTATACGACTAGCGGGGAACAATGAGCAGTTCTTC,CASSIRLAGNNEQFF
TRBV2,.,.,TRBJ2-2,TGTGCCAGCACTAGCCCAGCGGTCACCGGGGAGCTGTTTTTT,CASTSPAVTGELFF
TRBV28,TRBD1,.,TRBJ2-5,TGTGCCAGCAGTTCGGCGGGACAGGGGACGGAGACCCAGTACTTC,CASSSAGQGTETQYF
TRBV28,.,once,TRBJ2-2,TGTGCCAGCAGACCGGGAGCTAGCGCGGGCGGGGAGCTGTTTTTT,CASRPGASAGGELFF
TRBV5-1,.,few,TRBJ1-6,TGCGCCAGCAGCTACCAGCGGGACTTTAATTCACCCCTCCACTTT,CASSYQRDFNSPLHF
TRBV18,.,.,TRBJ2-3,TGTGCCAGCTCACCACAGGAATCGGGGGATACGCAGTATTTT,CASSPQESGDTQYF
TRBV7-9,TRBD1,once,TRBJ1-2,TGTGCCAGCAGCTTACCAGTCGGACAGGGGTTTAACTATGGCTACACCTTC,CASSLPVGQGFNYGYTF
TRBV5-6,TRBD1,once,TRBJ1-5,TGTGCCAGCAGCTTAGGGGGCGAAGGTCAGCCCCAGCATTTT,CASSLGGEGQPQHF
TRBV19,TRBD1,.,TRBJ2-5,TGTGCCAGTAGTGCTAGGACAGGGAGGTCTCGGGAGACCCAGTACTTC,CASSARTGRSRETQYF
TRBV5-4,TRBD2,.,TRBJ2-7,TGTGCCAGCAGAGCAGAGGGAGGGCCCTACGAGCAGTACTTC,CASRAEGGPYEQYF
TRBV18,TRBD1,.,TRBJ1-2,TGTGCCAGCTCAGCCGACAGGGACGGGGGCTACACCTTC,CASSADRDGGYTF
TRBV11-3,.,once,TRBJ2-1,TGTGCCAGCAGCTTAGATCGGGATGAGCAGTTCTTC,CASSLDRDEQFF
TRBV3-1/TRBV3-2,TRBD1,.,TRBJ1-2,TGTGCCAGCAGCCAGAGGACAGGAACCTATGAAGGCTACACCTTC,CASSQRTGTYEGYTF
TRBV5-5,.,once,TRBJ2-1,TGTGCCAGCACCCACATCGACAATGAGCAGTTCTTC,CASTHIDNEQFF
TRBV18,TRBD1,.,TRBJ1-1,TGTGCCAGCTCAGGAGGGACAGGGGTTAACACTGAAGCTTTCTTT,CASSGGTGVNTEAFF
TRBV27,.,few,TRBJ2-2,TGTGCCAGCAGTGTACAGGGAGTGGAGCTGTTTTTT,CASSVQGVELFF
TRBV21-1,.,.,TRBJ2-3,TGTGCCAGCAGCAAACCTCTCCCGGGGAGGATGAACACAGATACGCAGTATTTT,CASSKPLPGRMNTDTQYF
TRBV4-1,.,.,TRBJ1-4,TGCGCCAGCAGCCAAGCGGGACTACAAAATGAAAAACTGTTTTTT,CASSQAGLQNEKLFF
TRBV5-6,TRBD2,.,TRBJ2-2,TGTGCCAGCAGCTTGCGTCTAGCGGGAGAGGACGGGGAGCTGTTTTTT,CASSLRLAGEDGELFF
TRBV5-1,.,few,TRBJ1-6,TGCGCCAGCAGCTCGAGTAGCTCCTATAATTCACCCCTCCACTTT,CASSSSSSYNSPLHF
TRBV6-5,TRBD2,once,TRBJ2-3,TGTGCCAGCAGCCGTTCGACCGGGACTACGGCTACGCAGTATTTT,CASSRSTGTTATQYF
TRBV7-2,TRBD1,.,TRBJ1-2,TGTGCCAGCAGCTTAGGGGTTACAGGGGGAGGCTACACCTTC,CASSLGVTGGGYTF
TRBV5-8,.,once,TRBJ2-7,TGTGCCAGCAGCTTGGCCTCAACACCCGTTACCTACGAGCAGTACTTC,CASSLASTPVTYEQYF
TRBV5-1,.,.,TRBJ1-2,TGCGCCAGCAGCTTGGAGTCAGGGAACTATGGCTACACCTTC,CASSLESGNYGYTF
TRBV2,TRBD2,.,TRBJ2-5,TGTGCCAGCAGGGGGCCTGGCGGGAGTGAGACCCAGTACTTC,CASRGPGGSETQYF
TRBV6-5,.,.,TRBJ2-5,TGTGCCAGCAGTTACCGTCGATGGGCCGAGACCCAGTACTTC,CASSYRRWAETQYF
TRBV4-3,TRBD1,.,TRBJ2-3,TGCGCCAGCAGCCAAGCAGCCTCGGGACAGGTTTCAGATACGCAGTATTTT,CASSQAASGQVSDTQYF
TRBV9,TRBD1,.,TRBJ2-3,TGTGCCAGCAGCGTAGCTACAGGGGCCAGCACAGATACGCAGTATTTT,CASSVATGASTDTQYF